This T cell receptor beta chain was retrieved from a study of T cells in localized non-small cell lung cancer. General study points: Because sequencing included only one region (of the tumor), heterogeneity remains possible. Median roughly 57 top-100 tumor clones were shared with paired adjacent lung.

Assay: immunoSEQ multiplex PCR; the TCRdb copy retains only in-frame clones and omits some. This table has 45,000 or so clones, approximately 90% appearing once. About this clone: Its antigen is unidentified.

The CDR3 is 14 amino acids. Trimming at V came to 5 bases and at J to 4 bases, leaving 7 bases not matched to a gene. Germline V lookup: CDR1 SGHVS, CDR2 FQNEAQ. Material: PBMCs, obtained before any cancer treatment. The chain links TRBV7-8 to TRBJ2-7; 8 nucleotides match TRBD1. The receptor's source is a man between 40 and 70 years old with stage II lung adenocarcinoma. This chain's CDR3 is CASSPTGGLYEQYF. The CDR3 nucleotides read TGTGCCAGCAGCCCTACAGGGGGGCTATACGAGCAGTACTTC.